Following are 31 T cell receptor beta chains from one sample sequenced in a study of cytomegalovirus exposure and HLA in healthy donors. PCR primers comprised 60 Vbeta and 13 Jbeta primers. Measured with immunoSEQ multiplex PCR; TCRdb has only the in-frame clones, and not every one. The sample lists about 75,000 clones; roughly 86% were seen once. Sequencing used PBMCs. The receptors come from a young man in good health and CMV-seronegative.

The chain joins TRBV7-9 to TRBJ2-7, with 8 bases aligning to TRBD1. The CDR3 is made up of 16 amino acids. Germline V gene sequence: CDR1 SEHNR, CDR2 FQNEAQ (reference sequence). J gave up 3 bases and V 2 bases, and 9 bases lay outside the gene matches. CDR3 region: CASSLPRQGLDYEQYF. The CDR3 nucleotides read TGTGCCAGCAGCTTACCTAGACAGGGGCTAGACTACGAGCAGTACTTC.

The table lists this clone with a few counts. The rearrangement joins TRBV2 to TRBJ2-7, with 7 bases that match TRBD1. This CDR3 region has 13 residues. V was clipped by 4 bases and J by 4 bases; unmatched bases: 4. The germline gives CDR1 SNHLY, CDR2 FYNNEI. The CDR3 region has the DNA TGTGCCAGCAGTGTAAACAGGGGTTACGAGCAGTACTTC. Translated: CASSVNRGYEQYF.

This rearrangement joins TRBV29-1 to TRBJ2-5, with a tentative D call TRBD1 (5 bases). Trimming left V 2 bases short and J 6 bases short, with 25 bases between. The CDR3 runs 17 residues. CDR1 and CDR2 (germline): SQVTM, ANQGSEA. The CDR3 DNA follows: TGCAGCGTTGAAAAAGGGCAGGGCACCCCATTCATACAGACCCAGTACTTC. Amino acids: CSVEKGQGTPFIQTQYF.

This chain connects TRBV2 to TRBJ2-7, with a weak D call TRBD1 (6 bases). Trimming removed 5 bases at V and 6 bases at J, with 11 bases between. The CDR3 runs to 12 residues. In germline, CDR1 is SNHLY, CDR2 FYNNEI. The CDR3 DNA reads as TGTGCCAGCAGTAGCCAGGGGTTCGAGCAGTACTTC. This encodes CASSSQGFEQYF. Looking up the rest from reference TRBV2 and TRBJ2-7 gives the full variable domain: EPEVTQTPSHQVTQMGQEVILRCVPISNHLYFYWYRQILGQKVEFLVSFYNNEISEKSEIFDDQFSVERPDGSNFTLKIRSTKLEDSAMYFCASSSQGFEQYFGPGTRLTVT.

This sequence joins TRBV4-3 and TRBJ1-4, with D maybe TRBD1 (6 bases). The length of the CDR3 is 16 residues. Trimming removed 0 bases from V and 4 bases from J, with 12 bases in between. Per germline, CDR1 LGHNA and CDR2 YSLEER. CDR3 sequence reads: CASSQESQGHNEKLFF. CDR3 sequence (DNA): TGCGCCAGCAGCCAAGAGTCACAGGGACATAATGAAAAACTGTTTTTT.

This chain connects TRBV6-1 to TRBJ2-7, with D tentatively TRBD1 (6 bases). CDR1 and CDR2 (germline): MNHNS, SASEGT. Trimming shortened V by 6 bases and J by 3 bases, and 12 bases separated the two germline ends. This CDR3 contains 13 residues. CDR3 amino acids: CASSSGDDYEQYF. The CDR3 DNA sequence: TGTGCCAGCAGCTCAGGGGACGACTACGAGCAGTACTTC.

V usage is TRBV5-1 and J usage is TRBJ2-7; D gene unclear. V lost 0 bases, J lost 4 bases, and 8 bases lay in between. This CDR3 contains 13 residues. Germline CDR1 SGHRS, CDR2 YFSETQ. CDR3 DNA sequence: TGCGCCAGCAGCTTGGGGGCAGCTTACGAGCAGTACTTC. Amino acids: CASSLGAAYEQYF. Based on the CDR3 plus reference TRBV5-1 and TRBJ2-7, the full variable domain is KAGVTQTPRYLIKTRGQQVTLSCSPISGHRSVSWYQQTPGQGLQFLFEYFSETQRNKGNFPGRFSGRQFSNSRSEMNVSTLELGDSALYLCASSLGAAYEQYFGPGTRLTVT.

The chain combines TRBV10-2 with TRBJ2-5; TRBD1 aligns across 7 bases. This CDR3 region has 13 residues. Trimming at V came to 4 bases and at J to 4 bases, leaving 3 bases not matched to a gene. Germline V gene lookup returns CDR1 WSHSY and CDR2 SAAADI. The CDR3 region is CASSGQGGETQYF. The CDR3 coding sequence is TGCGCCAGCAGTGGACAGGGCGGAGAGACCCAGTACTTC.

This clone was detected only a few times. The chain links TRBV28 to TRBJ1-2; D gene ambiguous. Germline values: CDR1 MDHEN, CDR2 SYDVKM. This CDR3 has 10 residues. Trimming left V 3 bases short and J 10 bases short, with 6 bases between. The CDR3 DNA follows: TGTGCCAGCAGTTTCTTAGACTACACCTTC. This sequence encodes CASSFLDYTF.

This clone was recorded a few times. V is TRBV6-5 and J is TRBJ2-7, with a weak D call TRBD1 (5 bases). V lost 2 bases, J lost 3 bases, and 8 bases lay in between. The CDR3 runs to 13 residues. The germline V gene has CDR1 MNHEY and CDR2 SVGAGI. CDR3 DNA sequence: TGTGCCAGCAGTTACCAGGGCCTCTACGAGCAGTACTTC. This encodes CASSYQGLYEQYF.

The rearrangement joins TRBV29-1 to TRBJ1-1; no firm D call. Germline assignment: CDR1 SQVTM and CDR2 ANQGSEA. This CDR3 contains 12 residues. Trimming took 4 bases from V and 6 from J, leaving 12 bases between them. The CDR3 DNA reads TGCAGCGTTGTTTTCGGGGTTTCTGAAGCTTTCTTT. Encoded protein: CSVVFGVSEAFF.

This chain links TRBV7-9 with TRBJ2-7; no firm D call. Germline CDR1 is SEHNR and CDR2 is FQNEAQ (reference sequence). V gave up 5 bases and J gave up 3 bases, with 11 bases separating them. The CDR3 totals 13 residues. CDR3 DNA sequence: TGTGCCAGCAGCCCCGAGGAGAACTACGAGCAGTACTTC. Protein: CASSPEENYEQYF.

With regard to this clone: With a much larger clone just one base away, this may be a read error. The DNA for the CDR3 is TGTGCCAGCTCCCAGGGTTCGCAGGCCCAGCATTTT. Translating gives CASSQGSQAQHF. V and J are TRBV2 and TRBJ1-5; D perhaps matches TRBD1 (5 bases). Trimming shortened V by 8 bases and J by 11 bases, and 16 bases separated the two germline ends. CDR1 and CDR2 from the germline V gene are SNHLY and FYNNEI. The length of the CDR3 is 12 residues.

This chain links TRBV7-2 with TRBJ2-3; 9 nucleotides match TRBD2. Germline V gene sequence: CDR1 SGHTA, CDR2 FQGNSA. The CDR3 runs to 17 residues. V trimming: 5 bases; J trimming: 1 base; junction bases outside the gene matches: 10. This CDR3 reads CASSPVSGGLGTDTQYF. The CDR3 DNA is TGTGCCAGCAGCCCCGTTAGCGGGGGCCTTGGCACAGATACGCAGTATTTT.

J is TRBJ1-6 and V is TRBV6-5; D not certain. The CDR3 is 15 amino acids. V lost 5 bases and J 5 bases, leaving 13 bases between the germline ends. Germline assignment: CDR1 MNHEY and CDR2 SVGAGI. CDR3 nucleotide sequence: TGTGCCAGCAGTATCCGGACGGGAGATAATTCACCCCTCCACTTT. Translating gives CASSIRTGDNSPLHF.

V usage is TRBV11-3 and J usage is TRBJ2-2, with 11 bases lining up with TRBD1. Germline CDR1 reads SGHNT; CDR2 reads YENEEA. The trim removed 4 bases at V and 6 bases at J, leaving 4 bases unmatched. This CDR3 has 15 residues. CDR3 region: CASSSGQGAPGELFF. The DNA for the CDR3 is TGTGCCAGCAGCTCCGGACAGGGGGCGCCCGGGGAGCTGTTTTTT.

This clone was counted a few times. The CDR3 region has the DNA TGTGCCAGCAGCCCAGGGGCCCAGCGGAGGCGAGATGAGCAGTTCTTC. Its protein product is CASSPGAQRRRDEQFF. The chain links TRBV7-9 to TRBJ2-1; a possible D gene is TRBD1 (6 bases). Per germline, CDR1 SEHNR and CDR2 FQNEAQ (reference sequence). Trimming pared 5 bases from V and 8 bases from J, leaving 22 bases between. CDR3 length: 16 amino acids.

The chain combines TRBV14 with TRBJ1-1; no definite D call. V was trimmed by 2 bases and J by 0 bases, leaving 13 bases between them. Germline V gene data show CDR1 as SGHDN and CDR2 as FVKESK. CDR3 length: 16 amino acids. The CDR3 reads CASSQRTQVVNTEAFF. Here the CDR3 DNA reads TGTGCCAGCAGCCAACGCACTCAGGTCGTGAACACTGAAGCTTTCTTT.

The rearrangement links TRBV27 to TRBJ2-5; tentatively, D is TRBD2 (6 bases). Per the germline V gene, CDR1 is MNHEY and CDR2 is SMNVEV (reference sequence). The length of the CDR3 is 15 residues. Trimming pared 4 bases from V and 2 bases from J, leaving 14 bases between. The CDR3 nucleotides read TGTGCCAGCAGTTCCCGTAGGGCGGGGCAAGAGACCCAGTACTTC. This translates into CASSSRRAGQETQYF.

The V and J genes are TRBV5-6 and TRBJ1-3; TRBD1 agrees at 9 bases. In germline, CDR1 is SGHDT, CDR2 YYEEEE. V gave up 4 bases and J gave up 0 bases; unmatched junction bases: 5. The CDR3 totals 16 residues. The CDR3 sequence: CASSRDRVHSGNTIYF. CDR3 in DNA: TGTGCCAGCAGCCGGGACAGGGTCCACTCTGGAAACACCATATATTTT. The full variable domain, rest sourced from reference TRBV5-6 and TRBJ1-3, is DAGVTQSPTHLIKTRGQQVTLRCSPKSGHDTVSWYQQALGQGPQFIFQYYEEEERQRGNFPDRFSGHQFPNYSSELNVNALLLGDSALYLCASSRDRVHSGNTIYFGEGSWLTVV.

The V call is TRBV5-1, the J call TRBJ1-3; D is undetermined. Trimming stripped 0 bases from V and 0 bases from J, with 13 bases between. This CDR3 has 17 residues. Germline V CDR1 and CDR2: SGHRS, YFSETQ. CDR3 amino acids: CASSLGRASTSGNTIYF. The CDR3 nucleotides read TGCGCCAGCAGCTTGGGGAGGGCCTCCACCTCTGGAAACACCATATATTTT.

This chain uses TRBV7-9 with TRBJ2-3; D perhaps matches TRBD2 (5 bases). The V end lost 5 bases, the J end lost 2 bases, and 14 bases lay between the germline ends. CDR1 and CDR2 (germline): SEHNR, FQNEAQ (reference sequence). This CDR3 comprises 15 residues. As DNA, the CDR3 is TGTGCCAGCAGCCCAGGTGGCGGGTCCACAGATACGCAGTATTTT. Translation gives CASSPGGGSTDTQYF.

The rearrangement links TRBV5-4 to TRBJ1-2, with D possibly TRBD1 on 6 matching bases. The CDR3 loop spans 14 amino acids. Germline CDR1 SGHNT, CDR2 YYREEE (reference sequence). V shed 4 bases and J shed 4 bases, with 14 bases lying between them. CDR3 sequence (DNA): TGTGCCAGCAGCATACAGGGTCTTGGCTATGGCTACACCTTC. Its protein product is CASSIQGLGYGYTF.

The CDR3 nucleotides are TGTGCCAGCGCGGCGAGGACAGGGTGGAATGAGCAGTTCTTC. This codes for CASAARTGWNEQFF. This sequence joins TRBV9 and TRBJ2-1; TRBD1 aligns across 8 bases. Germline V gene lookup returns CDR1 SGDLS and CDR2 YYNGEE. CDR3 size: 14 residues. Germline trimming cut 7 bases from V and 7 bases from J; bases unmatched to any gene: 10.

The chain couples TRBV19 to TRBJ2-2; a possible D gene is TRBD2 (5 bases). Germline V CDR1 and CDR2: LNHDA, SQIVND (reference sequence). V gave up 5 bases and J gave up 1 base, with 11 bases separating them. This CDR3 region has 15 residues. The chain's CDR3 is CASSRGRGNTGELFF. The CDR3 DNA follows: TGTGCCAGTAGTCGGGGTCGCGGGAACACCGGGGAGCTGTTTTTT.

V is TRBV15 and J is TRBJ2-1; possibly TRBD1 for D (6 bases). Germline CDR1 LNHNV, CDR2 YYDKDF (reference sequence). The CDR3 has 15 residues. V was cut by 3 bases and J by 8 bases, with 17 bases left in between. The CDR3 bases are TGTGCCACCAGCAGGACAACAAACAGGGTGGATGAGCAGTTCTTC. Translation gives CATSRTTNRVDEQFF.

This clone came up once. The rearrangement joins TRBV28 to TRBJ1-1; tentatively, D is TRBD1 (6 bases). This CDR3 is 13 amino acids long. Germline assignment: CDR1 MDHEN and CDR2 SYDVKM. Deletions cut 3 bases from V and 1 base from J, with 6 bases between. The CDR3 DNA reads as TGTGCCAGCAGTTTGGGGGCGAACACTGAAGCTTTCTTT. This codes for CASSLGANTEAFF.

The chain carries TRBV4-2 and TRBJ1-5, with 8 bases matching TRBD1. The CDR3 totals 15 residues. Germline assignment: CDR1 LGHNA and CDR2 YNFKEQ. V trimming: 4 bases; J trimming: 2 bases; junction bases outside the gene matches: 4. CDR3 DNA sequence: TGTGCCAGCAGCCTAGGGACAGGCGGCAATCAGCCCCAGCATTTT. It codes for CASSLGTGGNQPQHF.

This clone was seen more than once but under ten times. The CDR3, as DNA: TGTGCCAGCTCACCCCAAGGAGGGGGCGCAGCCTACGAGCAGTACTTC. As protein: CASSPQGGGAAYEQYF. This chain links TRBV18 with TRBJ2-7; D is possibly TRBD1 (7 bases). V was shortened by 3 bases and J by 2 bases, with 17 bases between the two germline ends. The CDR3 is 16 amino acids. Germline V gene data show CDR1 as KGHSH and CDR2 as LQKENI.

This clone has just a few counts. In DNA form, the CDR3 reads TGTGCCATCAGTGAACCGGGACAGGGTGGAAAACTGTTTTTT. Translating it yields CAISEPGQGGKLFF. The genes are TRBV10-3 and TRBJ1-4, with 9 bases fitting TRBD1. This CDR3 has 14 residues. Unmatched junction bases numbered 6, after V lost 3 bases and J lost 10 bases. The V gene's germline CDR1 is ENHRY and CDR2 SYGVKD.

The rearrangement joins TRBV19 to TRBJ2-5; tentatively, D is TRBD2 (7 bases). This CDR3 spans 13 amino acids. The germline V gene encodes CDR1 LNHDA and CDR2 SQIVND (reference sequence). Trimming took 5 bases from V and 5 from J, leaving 12 bases between them. The CDR3 sequence is CASSSGGAETQYF. DNA for the CDR3: TGTGCCAGTAGTTCGGGGGGCGCGGAGACCCAGTACTTC.